The 4 T cell receptor beta chains given below trace back to one sample, sequenced in a study of blood T cells in healthy people across ages. It was with a sample-barcoded 5' primer and a J-beta primer mix that a second PCR of roughly 6 to 11 cycles was run. Each CDR3 protein gets one entry after TCRdb re-called the 5' RACE reads with MiXCR. The repertoire holds about 1,600,000 distinct CDR3 sequences, with 42% as singletons. The sample was blood. These receptors were taken from a woman aged 18-29 years in good health.

This clonotype turned up a few times. The chain links TRBV5-1 to TRBJ1-1, with no clear D. CDR1 and CDR2 (germline): SGHRS, YFSETQ. Between the trimmed V and J ends, which lost 0 bases and 4 bases, there was a span of 10 bases. The length of the CDR3 is 14 residues. CDR3 protein: CASSLASGTTEAFF. The CDR3 region has the DNA TGCGCCAGCAGCTTGGCCTCAGGAACCACTGAAGCTTTCTTT. The full variable domain, with the rest looked up from reference TRBV5-1 and TRBJ1-1, is KAGVTQTPRYLIKTRGQQVTLSCSPISGHRSVSWYQQTPGQGLQFLFEYFSETQRNKGNFPGRFSGRQFSNSRSEMNVSTLELGDSALYLCASSLASGTTEAFFGQGTRLTVV.

The chain has TRBV2 and TRBJ2-2; 7 positions match TRBD1. V shed 8 bases and J 5 bases; nucleotides not matched to a gene: 11. The CDR3 sequence is 15 residues long. CDR1 SNHLY and CDR2 FYNNEI come from the germline V gene. CDR3: CASRVEGQITGELFF. The CDR3 coding sequence is TGTGCCAGCCGGGTTGAGGGACAGATAACCGGGGAGCTGTTTTTT. Variable domain in full (rest from reference TRBV2 and TRBJ2-2): EPEVTQTPSHQVTQMGQEVILRCVPISNHLYFYWYRQILGQKVEFLVSFYNNEISEKSEIFDDQFSVERPDGSNFTLKIRSTKLEDSAMYFCASRVEGQITGELFFGEGSRLTVL.

V is TRBV25-1 and J is TRBJ1-2; D perhaps matches TRBD1 (6 bases). The CDR3 runs to 15 residues. Germline V gives CDR1 MGHDK, CDR2 SYGVNS. Trimming left V 3 bases short and J 4 bases short, with 15 bases between. The CDR3 DNA reads as TGTGCCAGCAGTGACCCCAGGGGTTGGGTCTATGGCTACACCTTC. This codes for CASSDPRGWVYGYTF.

This clonotype has just a few counts. The chain has TRBV12-3 or TRBV12-4 and TRBJ2-6, with a possible D match to TRBD1 (5 bases). This CDR3 has 17 residues. Trimming removed 1 base at V and 1 base at J, with 11 bases between. Here the CDR3 DNA reads TGTGCCAGCAGTTTAGAAAGGACATATTCTGGGGCCAACGTCCTGACTTTC. This encodes CASSLERTYSGANVLTF.